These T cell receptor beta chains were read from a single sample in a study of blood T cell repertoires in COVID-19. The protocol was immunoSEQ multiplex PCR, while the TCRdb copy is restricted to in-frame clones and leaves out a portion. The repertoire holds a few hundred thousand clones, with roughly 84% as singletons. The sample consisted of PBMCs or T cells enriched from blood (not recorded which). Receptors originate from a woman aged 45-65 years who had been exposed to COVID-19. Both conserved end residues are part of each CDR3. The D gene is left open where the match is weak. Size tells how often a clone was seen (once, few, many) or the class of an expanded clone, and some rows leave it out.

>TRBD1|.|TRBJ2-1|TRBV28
TGTGCCAGCAGTCCCTACCGGGACAGGGGTTACAATGAGCAGTTCTTC
CASSPYRDRGYNEQFF
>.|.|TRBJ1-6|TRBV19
TGTGCCAGTAGTATGGACTATTCGGATTCACCCCTCCACTTT
CASSMDYSDSPLHF
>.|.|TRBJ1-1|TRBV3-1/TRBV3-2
TGTGCCAGCAGCCACTCATACAGGGTGGAGAACACTGAAGCTTTCTTT
CASSHSYRVENTEAFF
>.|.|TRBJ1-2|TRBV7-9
TGTGCCAGCAGCTTAGCGGTTGGGGGGTTGGATGGCTACACCTTC
CASSLAVGGLDGYTF
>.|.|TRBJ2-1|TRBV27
TGTGCCAGCAGTCCGGTGGGGCATATCTACAATGAGCAGTTCTTC
CASSPVGHIYNEQFF
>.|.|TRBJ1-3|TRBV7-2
TGTGCCAGCAGCCCGAGGCGCTCTGGAAACACCATATATTTT
CASSPRRSGNTIYF
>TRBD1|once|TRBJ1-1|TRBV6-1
TGTGCCAGCAGTGACGGCAGGGGGACTGAAGCTTTCTTT
CASSDGRGTEAFF
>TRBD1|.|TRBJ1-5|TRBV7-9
TGTGCCAGCAGCTTAGATTTTGGGACAGCTAAAAAGCAGCCCCAGCATTTT
CASSLDFGTAKKQPQHF
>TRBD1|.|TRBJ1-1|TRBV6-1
TGTGCCAGCAGGCCCCCACGACAGGGGACCACTGAAGCTTTCTTT
CASRPPRQGTTEAFF
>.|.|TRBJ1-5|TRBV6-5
TGTGCCAGCAGTACCACCCCCAGGGGCGATCAGCCCCAGCATTTT
CASSTTPRGDQPQHF
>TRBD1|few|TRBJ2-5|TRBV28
TGTGCCAGCAGCGAACGACAGGGACAAGAGACCCAGTACTTC
CASSERQGQETQYF
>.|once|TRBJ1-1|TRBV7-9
TGTGCCAGCAGCGGTGGGGACACTACTAAAGGATCCGAAGCTTTCTTT
CASSGGDTTKGSEAFF
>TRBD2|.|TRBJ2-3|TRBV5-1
TGCGCCAGCAGGCCGGGGGGGCATAGCACAGATACGCAGTATTTT
CASRPGGHSTDTQYF
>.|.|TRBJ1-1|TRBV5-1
TGCGCCAGCAGAGACAGGCTGAACACTGAAGCTTTCTTT
CASRDRLNTEAFF
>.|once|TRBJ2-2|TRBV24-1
TGTGCCACCAGTGATAGGGGCAGTAGGGCCGGGGAGCTGTTTTTT
CATSDRGSRAGELFF
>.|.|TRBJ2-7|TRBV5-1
TGCGCCAGCAGCCCCAGGGGATCGGACTACGAGCAGTACTTC
CASSPRGSDYEQYF
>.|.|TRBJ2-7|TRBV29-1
TGCAGCGTTGTGGTTGTGGGGGGCGAGCAGTACTTC
CSVVVVGGEQYF
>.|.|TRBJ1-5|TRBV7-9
TGTGCCAGCAGCCTCGGTGGAGGGGAGAATCAGCCCCAGCATTTT
CASSLGGGENQPQHF
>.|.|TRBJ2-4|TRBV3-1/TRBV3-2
TGTGCCAGCAGCCAAGTACGGCTAGACCTAGCCAAAAACATTCAGTACTTC
CASSQVRLDLAKNIQYF
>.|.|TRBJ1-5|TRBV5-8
TGTGCCAGCAGCTTGGGCCTTATCGAGGATCAGCCCCAGCATTTT
CASSLGLIEDQPQHF
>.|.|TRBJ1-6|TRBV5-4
TGTGCCAGCAGCCTTACAAGGTTAGGGGATTCACCCCTCCACTTT
CASSLTRLGDSPLHF
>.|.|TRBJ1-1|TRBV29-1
TGCAGCGCTACACTGAACACTGAAGCTTTCTTT
CSATLNTEAFF
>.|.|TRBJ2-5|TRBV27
TGTGCCAGCAGTGGGAGGCGAGAGACCCAGTACTTC
CASSGRRETQYF
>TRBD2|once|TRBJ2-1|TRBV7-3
TGTGCCAGCAGCTTCCTAGCGGGGGGTAACAATGAGCAGTTCTTC
CASSFLAGGNNEQFF
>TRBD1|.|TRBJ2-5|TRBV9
TGTGCCAGCAGCAGACAGGGGAGAGGAGAGACCCAGTACTTC
CASSRQGRGETQYF
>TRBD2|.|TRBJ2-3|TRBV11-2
TGTGCCAGCAGCAAGGGAGCTAGCGGGGGAAGGTTGACAGATACGCAGTATTTT
CASSKGASGGRLTDTQYF
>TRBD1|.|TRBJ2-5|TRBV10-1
TGCGCCAGCAGCAAGGACAGGCCCCAAGAGACCCAGTACTTC
CASSKDRPQETQYF
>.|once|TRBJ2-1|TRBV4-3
TGCGCCAGCAGCCAAGATCGAGGCTATTACAATGAGCAGTTCTTC
CASSQDRGYYNEQFF
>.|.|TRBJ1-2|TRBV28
TGTGCCAGCACTGAGTCCAGGTCCATAATATATGGCTACACCTTC
CASTESRSIIYGYTF
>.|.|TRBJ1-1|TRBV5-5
TGTGCCAGCAGCTTGCGTCTGGGGGGAGACACTGAAGCTTTCTTT
CASSLRLGGDTEAFF
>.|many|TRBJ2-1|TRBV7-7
TGTGCCAGCAGCGCTACAGGGATTGGCAATGAGCAGTTCTTC
CASSATGIGNEQFF
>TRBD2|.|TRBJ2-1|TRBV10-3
TGTGCCATCAGTGATAACGCGGGGGGGAACAATGAGCAGTTCTTC
CAISDNAGGNNEQFF
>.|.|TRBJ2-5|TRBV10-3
TGTGCCATCAGTGAGTCGGCTAGAGAAGAGACCCAGTACTTC
CAISESAREETQYF
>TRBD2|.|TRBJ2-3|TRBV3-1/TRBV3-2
TGTGCCAGCAGCCAAGTACCAGGGAGGGGAGATACGCAGTATTTT
CASSQVPGRGDTQYF
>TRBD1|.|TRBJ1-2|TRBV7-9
TGTGCCAGCAGCTTAGTTGAGACAGGGGAGTTTGGCTACACCTTC
CASSLVETGEFGYTF
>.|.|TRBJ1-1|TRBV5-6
TGTGCCAGCAGCTTACGGGTCTCAAGGACTGAAGCTTTCTTT
CASSLRVSRTEAFF
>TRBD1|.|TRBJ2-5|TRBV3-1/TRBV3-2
TGTGCCAGCAGCCCAGTATCACAGGGGGGAGAGACCCAGTACTTC
CASSPVSQGGETQYF
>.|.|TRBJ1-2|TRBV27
TGTGCCAGCAGTCCCGACCCCAGGTTCAGGAATAACTATGGCTACACCTTC
CASSPDPRFRNNYGYTF
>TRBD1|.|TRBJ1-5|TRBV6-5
TGTGCCAGCCAAACAGGGGGGGATAAGCCCCAGCATTTT
CASQTGGDKPQHF
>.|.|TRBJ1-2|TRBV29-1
TGCAGCGTTGAATCAGGGCGTGGCTACACCTTC
CSVESGRGYTF
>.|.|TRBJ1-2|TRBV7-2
TGTGCCGGTCGGCGGGCAGGGGACTATGGCTACACCTTC
CAGRRAGDYGYTF
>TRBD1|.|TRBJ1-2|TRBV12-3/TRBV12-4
TGTGCCAGCAGTTCCCGACAGGGGGCTGGCTACACCTTC
CASSSRQGAGYTF
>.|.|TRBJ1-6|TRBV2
TGTGCCAGCACGGGACAACTAAATTCACCCCTCCACTTT
CASTGQLNSPLHF
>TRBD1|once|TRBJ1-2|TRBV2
TGTGCCAGCAGTATACCCCGGACAGGGGGAGACTATGGCTACACCTTC
CASSIPRTGGDYGYTF